The text below deals with one TCR beta chain. Its antigen is undetermined. This CDR3 has 14 amino acids. V gave up 6 bases and J gave up 0 bases, with 9 bases separating them. Germline V gene data show CDR1 as MNHNS and CDR2 as SASEGT. The data are from a study of cytomegalovirus exposure and HLA in healthy donors. Regarding the study as a whole: In vitro confirmation showed a few CMV-associated chains to be CMV antigen specific. Rare TCR sequences dominated, though some public TCRs recurred in many donors. A classifier reportedly called cytomegalovirus status with high sensitivity and specificity.

Generated by immunoSEQ multiplex PCR, the TCRdb table keeps only in-frame clones and is missing some. The repertoire includes 50,000 or so clones, around nine tenths of them detected once, and around 9.2% sits in the top ten. This TCR came from a woman aged 18-30 years in good health and CMV-seropositive. The chain has TRBV6-1 and TRBJ1-3; no definite D call. Source material: PBMCs. The CDR3 nucleotides read TGTGCCAGCAGCACCGACTACTCTGGAAACACCATATATTTT. It encodes CASSTDYSGNTIYF.